In this sample, the clone carrying this TCR beta chain turned up many times. This record belongs to a study of regulatory T cells in long-lasting Graves disease. Building the TCR beta libraries relied on iRepertoire HTBI primers, and CDR3 regions underwent Arm-PCR. TCRdb redid the calling of the multiplex PCR reads with MiXCR, one entry per CDR3 protein. Found here are some 400,000 distinct CDR3 sequences, 15% of them singletons; the top ten hold around 15%. Time point: newly diagnosed GD, antithyroid drugs for less than 3 months. The authors made the TCR library using RNA they extracted from PBMCs. Germline CDR1 and CDR2: LGHDT and YNNKEL (reference sequence). J was trimmed by 5 bases and V by 3 bases; bases with no gene match: 5. This CDR3 has 15 residues. This sample was shared with a second study, whose subject was T cells in Graves' hyperthyroidism and ophthalmopathy. As that study records: First-round RT-PCR with HTBI primers amplified the TCR CDR3 region.

Sequenced material: peripheral blood mononuclear cells (PBMCs), taken at new diagnosis, from a patient treated with antithyroid drugs. The genes are TRBV3-1 and TRBJ2-1; 9 bases match TRBD1. The receptor was isolated from a woman aged 25 to 39 with Graves disease. The CDR3 protein is CASSHPGTGHNEQFF. In DNA form, the CDR3 reads TGTGCCAGCAGCCACCCCGGGACAGGGCACAATGAGCAGTTCTTC.